This T cell receptor (beta chain) was captured by sequencing in a study of OX40 agonist ivuxolimab in advanced cancers. Comment on this clone: Antigen specificity is unknown.

The V gene's germline CDR1 is MDHEN and CDR2 SYDVKM. The ends were cut back, 3 bases at V and 4 bases at J, with 6 bases in the middle. The CDR3 contains 12 residues. The assay was immunoSEQ multiplex PCR, and TCRdb's table has in-frame clones only and misses some. Of 90,000 to 100,000 clones listed, roughly nine tenths are singletons. Study results and limitations: Expanded peripheral T cell antigen specificity was not determined.

The chain employs TRBV28 and TRBJ1-2, with D unresolved. This material consisted of CD4+ or CD8+ T cells sorted from blood, taken in a trial of the OX40 agonist ivuxolimab. This sequence was found in an adult with an advanced solid tumor such as melanoma, head and neck, liver or kidney cancer. The CDR3 reads CASSLGRYGYTF. The DNA for the CDR3 is TGTGCCAGCAGTTTGGGCCGCTATGGCTACACCTTC.